This entry concerns a single T cell receptor beta chain. Its target is unknown. At one end the junction does not follow the germline gene, possibly because of a read error. This record comes from a study of T cell repertoires in cytomegalovirus infection. TCRdb fed the reads into MiXCR, producing one record per CDR3 protein. The sample lists under 850,000 distinct CDR3 sequences, 35% to 45% occurring once. Study conclusions and caveats: Frequencies of public TCR beta families were cumulated, and this identified carriers of CMV plus the relevant HLA.

The TCR comes from a human donor in good health (CMV status not recorded). Some clones in this sample may be carry-over from other donors' samples. What was sequenced was PBMCs.

This CDR3 is CASRRTGGSYGYPF. CDR3 bases: TGTGCCAGCAGAAGGACAGGGGGCAGTTATGGCTACCCCTTC. The gene calls are TRBV28 and TRBJ1-2; TRBD1 aligns across 11 bases. Germline V gene sequence: CDR1 MDHEN, CDR2 SYDVKM. CDR3 length: 14 residues.